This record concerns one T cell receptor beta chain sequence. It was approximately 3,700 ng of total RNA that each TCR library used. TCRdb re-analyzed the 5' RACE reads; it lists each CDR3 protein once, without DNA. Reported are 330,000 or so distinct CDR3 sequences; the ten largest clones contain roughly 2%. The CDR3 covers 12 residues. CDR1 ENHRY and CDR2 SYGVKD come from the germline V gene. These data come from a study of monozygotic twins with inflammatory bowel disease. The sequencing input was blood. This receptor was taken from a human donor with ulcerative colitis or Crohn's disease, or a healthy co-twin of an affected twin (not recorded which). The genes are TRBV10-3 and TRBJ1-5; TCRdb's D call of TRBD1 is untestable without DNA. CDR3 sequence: CAIRGQGSAQHF.